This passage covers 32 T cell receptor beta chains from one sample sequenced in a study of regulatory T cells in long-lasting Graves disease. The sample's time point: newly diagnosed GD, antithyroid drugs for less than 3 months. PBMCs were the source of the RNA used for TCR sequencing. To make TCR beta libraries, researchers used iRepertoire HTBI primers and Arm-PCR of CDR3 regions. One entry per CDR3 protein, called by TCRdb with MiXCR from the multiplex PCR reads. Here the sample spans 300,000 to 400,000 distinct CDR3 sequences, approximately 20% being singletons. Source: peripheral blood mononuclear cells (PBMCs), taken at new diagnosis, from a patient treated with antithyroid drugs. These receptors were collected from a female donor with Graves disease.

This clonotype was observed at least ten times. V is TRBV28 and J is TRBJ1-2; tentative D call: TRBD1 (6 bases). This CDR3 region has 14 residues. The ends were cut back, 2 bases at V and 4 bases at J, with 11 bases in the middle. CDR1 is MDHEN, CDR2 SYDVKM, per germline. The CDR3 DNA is TGTGCCAGCAGTTTACCGGGGGCAGCCTATGGCTACACCTTC. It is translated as CASSLPGAAYGYTF.

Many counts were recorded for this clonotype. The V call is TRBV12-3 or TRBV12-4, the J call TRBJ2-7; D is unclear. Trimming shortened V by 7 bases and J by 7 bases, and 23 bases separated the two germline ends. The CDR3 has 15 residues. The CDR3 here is CASTSLPGINVEQYF. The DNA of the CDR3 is TGTGCCAGCACCTCACTTCCAGGAATTAATGTTGAGCAGTACTTC.

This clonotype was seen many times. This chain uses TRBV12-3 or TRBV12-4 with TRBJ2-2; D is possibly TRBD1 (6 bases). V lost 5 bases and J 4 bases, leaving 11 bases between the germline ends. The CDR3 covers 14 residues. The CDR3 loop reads CASSPGHATGELFF. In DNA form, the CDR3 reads TGTGCCAGCAGTCCGGGACATGCCACCGGGGAGCTGTTTTTT.

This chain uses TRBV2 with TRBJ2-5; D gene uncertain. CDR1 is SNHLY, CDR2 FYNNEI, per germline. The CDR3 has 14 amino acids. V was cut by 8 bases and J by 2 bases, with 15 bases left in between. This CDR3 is CASQGRWGQETQYF. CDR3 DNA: TGTGCCAGCCAAGGGCGTTGGGGACAAGAGACCCAGTACTTC.

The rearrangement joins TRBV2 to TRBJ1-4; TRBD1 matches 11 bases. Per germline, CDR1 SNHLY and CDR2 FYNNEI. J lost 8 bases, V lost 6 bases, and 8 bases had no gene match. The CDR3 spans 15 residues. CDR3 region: CASSGTGGPKEKLFF. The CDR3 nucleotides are TGTGCCAGCAGCGGGACAGGGGGTCCGAAGGAAAAACTGTTTTTT.

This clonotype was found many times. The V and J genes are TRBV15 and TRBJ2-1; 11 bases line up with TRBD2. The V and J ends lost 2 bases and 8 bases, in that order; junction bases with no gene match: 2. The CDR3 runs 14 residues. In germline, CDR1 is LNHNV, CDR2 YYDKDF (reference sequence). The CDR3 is CATSRLAGGDEQFF. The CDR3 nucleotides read TGTGCCACCAGCAGACTAGCGGGGGGCGATGAGCAGTTCTTC.

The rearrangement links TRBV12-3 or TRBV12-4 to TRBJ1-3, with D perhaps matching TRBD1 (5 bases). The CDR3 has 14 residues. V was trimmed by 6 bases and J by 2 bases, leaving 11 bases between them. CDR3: CASSFQGPGNTIYF. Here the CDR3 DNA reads TGTGCCAGCAGCTTCCAGGGACCTGGAAACACCATATATTTT.

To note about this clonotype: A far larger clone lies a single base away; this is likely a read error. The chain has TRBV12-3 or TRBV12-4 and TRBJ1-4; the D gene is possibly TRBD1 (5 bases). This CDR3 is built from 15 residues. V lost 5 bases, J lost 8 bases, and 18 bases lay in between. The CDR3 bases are TGTGCCAGCAGTGAACCAGAGGCAGGGTACGAAAAACTGTTTTTT. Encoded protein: CASSEPEAGYEKLFF.

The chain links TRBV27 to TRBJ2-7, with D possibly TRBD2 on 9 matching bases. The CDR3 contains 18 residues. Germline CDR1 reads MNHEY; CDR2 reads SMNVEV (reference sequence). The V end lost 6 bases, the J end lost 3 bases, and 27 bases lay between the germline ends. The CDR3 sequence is CASSAHRGLRREGYEQYF. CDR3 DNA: TGTGCCAGCAGCGCCCACAGGGGGTTGCGGCGGGAGGGCTACGAGCAGTACTTC.

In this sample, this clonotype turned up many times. This CDR3 reads CASSSGGPLDNEQFF. CDR3 nucleotides: TGCGCCAGCAGCTCTGGAGGGCCTCTCGACAATGAGCAGTTCTTC. The chain employs TRBV5-1 and TRBJ2-1, with D perhaps TRBD2 (6 bases). V gave up 3 bases and J gave up 5 bases, with 15 bases separating them. The V gene's germline CDR1 is SGHRS and CDR2 YFSETQ. The CDR3 extends over 15 amino acids.

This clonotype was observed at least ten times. The CDR3 sequence: CASSQNTGVQFF. DNA for the CDR3: TGTGCCAGCAGCCAAAATACGGGGGTGCAGTTCTTC. This rearrangement joins TRBV3-1 to TRBJ2-1; a possible D gene is TRBD2 (6 bases). This CDR3 contains 12 residues. The germline V and J ends were trimmed by 2 bases and 12 bases, with 11 bases remaining between them. CDR1 and CDR2 from the germline V gene are LGHDT and YNNKEL (reference sequence).

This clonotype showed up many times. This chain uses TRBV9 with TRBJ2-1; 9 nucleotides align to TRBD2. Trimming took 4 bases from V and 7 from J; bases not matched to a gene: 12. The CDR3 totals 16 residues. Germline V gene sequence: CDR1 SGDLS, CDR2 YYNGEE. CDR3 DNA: TGTGCCAGCAGCTCCCACCCAGCGGGAGGTGGGAATGAGCAGTTCTTC. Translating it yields CASSSHPAGGGNEQFF.

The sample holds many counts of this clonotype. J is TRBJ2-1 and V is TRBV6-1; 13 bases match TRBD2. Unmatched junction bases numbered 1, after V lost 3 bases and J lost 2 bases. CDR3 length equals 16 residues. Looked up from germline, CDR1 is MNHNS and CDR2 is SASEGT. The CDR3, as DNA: TGTGCCAGCAGTGAGGGGACTAGCGGGACCTACAATGAGCAGTTCTTC. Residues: CASSEGTSGTYNEQFF.

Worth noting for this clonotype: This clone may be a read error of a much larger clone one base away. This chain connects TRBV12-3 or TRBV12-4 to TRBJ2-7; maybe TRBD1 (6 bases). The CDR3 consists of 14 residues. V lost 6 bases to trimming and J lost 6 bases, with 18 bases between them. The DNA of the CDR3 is TGTGCCAGCAGCCAGGACAGTGGTTGGGGCGAGCAGTACTTC. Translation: CASSQDSGWGEQYF.

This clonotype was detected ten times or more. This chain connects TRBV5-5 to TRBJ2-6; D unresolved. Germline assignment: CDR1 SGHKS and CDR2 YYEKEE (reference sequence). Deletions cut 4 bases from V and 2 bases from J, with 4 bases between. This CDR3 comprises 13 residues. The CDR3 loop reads CASSLAGANVLTF. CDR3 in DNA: TGTGCCAGCAGCCTCGCTGGGGCCAACGTCCTGACTTTC.

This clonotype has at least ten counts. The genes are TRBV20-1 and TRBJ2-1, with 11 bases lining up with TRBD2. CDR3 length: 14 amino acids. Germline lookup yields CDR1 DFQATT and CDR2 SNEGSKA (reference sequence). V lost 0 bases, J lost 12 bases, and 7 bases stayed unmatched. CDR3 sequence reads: CSARDLAGGIVQFF. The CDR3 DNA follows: TGCAGTGCTAGAGATCTAGCGGGAGGTATAGTGCAGTTCTTC.

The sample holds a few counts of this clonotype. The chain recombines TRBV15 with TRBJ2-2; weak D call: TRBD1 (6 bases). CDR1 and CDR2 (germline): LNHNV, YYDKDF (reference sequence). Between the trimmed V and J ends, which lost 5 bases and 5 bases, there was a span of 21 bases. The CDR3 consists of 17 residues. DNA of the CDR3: TGTGCCACCAGCCCACAGTCAGGGGACGAGGGGACCGGGGAGCTGTTTTTT. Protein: CATSPQSGDEGTGELFF.

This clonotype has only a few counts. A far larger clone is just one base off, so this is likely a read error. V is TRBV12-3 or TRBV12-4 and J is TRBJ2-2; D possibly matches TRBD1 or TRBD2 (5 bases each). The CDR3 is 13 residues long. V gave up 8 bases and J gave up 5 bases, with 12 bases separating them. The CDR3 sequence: CASPGSETGELFF. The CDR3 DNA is TGTGCCAGCCCAGGGAGTGAAACCGGGGAGCTGTTTTTT.

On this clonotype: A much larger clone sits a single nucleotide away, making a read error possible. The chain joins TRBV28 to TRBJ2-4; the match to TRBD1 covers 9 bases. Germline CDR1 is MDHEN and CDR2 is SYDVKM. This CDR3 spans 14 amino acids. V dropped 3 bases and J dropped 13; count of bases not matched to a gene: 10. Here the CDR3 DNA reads TGTGCCAGCAGTTTGGACAGGGGAGACAATGAGCAGTACTTC. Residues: CASSLDRGDNEQYF.

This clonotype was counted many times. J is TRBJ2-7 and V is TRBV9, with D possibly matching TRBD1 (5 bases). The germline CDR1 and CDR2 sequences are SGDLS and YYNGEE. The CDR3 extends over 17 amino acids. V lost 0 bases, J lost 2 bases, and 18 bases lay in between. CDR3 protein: CASSVGRVGQGPYEQYF. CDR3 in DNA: TGTGCCAGCAGCGTAGGAAGAGTTGGGCAGGGCCCCTACGAGCAGTACTTC.

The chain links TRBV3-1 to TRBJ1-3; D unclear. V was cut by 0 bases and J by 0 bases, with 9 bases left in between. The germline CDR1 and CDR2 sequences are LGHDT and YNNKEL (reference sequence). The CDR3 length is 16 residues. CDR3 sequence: CASSQDPGLSGNTIYF. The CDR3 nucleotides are TGTGCCAGCAGCCAAGATCCTGGCCTCTCTGGAAACACCATATATTTT.

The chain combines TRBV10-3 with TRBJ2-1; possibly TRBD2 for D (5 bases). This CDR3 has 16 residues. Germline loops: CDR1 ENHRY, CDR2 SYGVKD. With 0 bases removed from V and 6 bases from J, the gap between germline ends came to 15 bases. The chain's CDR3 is CAISESWDGGGNEQFF. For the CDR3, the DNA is TGTGCCATCAGTGAGTCGTGGGATGGAGGAGGCAATGAGCAGTTCTTC.

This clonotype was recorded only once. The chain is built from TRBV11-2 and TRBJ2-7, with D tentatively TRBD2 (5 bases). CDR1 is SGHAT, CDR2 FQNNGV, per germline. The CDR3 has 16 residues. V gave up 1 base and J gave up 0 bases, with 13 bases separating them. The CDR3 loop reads CASSLGSGLGSYEQYF. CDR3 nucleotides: TGTGCCAGCAGCTTAGGGTCAGGACTGGGCTCCTACGAGCAGTACTTC.

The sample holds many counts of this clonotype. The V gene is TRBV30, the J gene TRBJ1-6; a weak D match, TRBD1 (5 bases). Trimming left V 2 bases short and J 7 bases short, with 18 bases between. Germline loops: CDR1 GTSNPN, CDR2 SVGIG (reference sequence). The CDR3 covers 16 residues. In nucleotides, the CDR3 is TGTGCCTGGAGTATGGGAAAGGCAGGGCTCAATTCACCCCTCCACTTT. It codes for CAWSMGKAGLNSPLHF.

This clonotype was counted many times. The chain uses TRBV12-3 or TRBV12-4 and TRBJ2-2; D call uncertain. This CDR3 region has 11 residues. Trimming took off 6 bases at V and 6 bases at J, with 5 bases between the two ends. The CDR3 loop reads CASSWAGELFF. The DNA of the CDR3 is TGTGCCAGCAGCTGGGCCGGGGAGCTGTTTTTT.

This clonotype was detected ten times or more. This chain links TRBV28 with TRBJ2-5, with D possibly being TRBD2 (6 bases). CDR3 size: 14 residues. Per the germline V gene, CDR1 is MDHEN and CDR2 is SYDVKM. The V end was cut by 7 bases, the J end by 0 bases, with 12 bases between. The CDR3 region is CASTGWGDQETQYF. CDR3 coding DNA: TGTGCCAGCACCGGGTGGGGGGACCAAGAGACCCAGTACTTC. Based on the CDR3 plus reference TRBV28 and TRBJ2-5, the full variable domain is DVKVTQSSRYLVKRTGEKVFLECVQDMDHENMFWYRQDPGLGLRLIYFSYDVKMKEKGDIPEGYSVSREKKERFSLILESASTNQTSMYLCASTGWGDQETQYFGPGTRLLVL.

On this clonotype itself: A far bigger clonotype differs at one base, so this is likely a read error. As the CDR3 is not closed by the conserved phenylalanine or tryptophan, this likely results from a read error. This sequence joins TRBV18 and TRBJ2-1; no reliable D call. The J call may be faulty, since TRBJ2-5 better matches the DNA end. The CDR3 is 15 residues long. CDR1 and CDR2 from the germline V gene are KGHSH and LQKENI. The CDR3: CASSPLLLRAETQYS. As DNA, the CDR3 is TGTGCCAGCTCACCGCTCCTCCTCCGAGCAGAGACCCAGTACTCC.

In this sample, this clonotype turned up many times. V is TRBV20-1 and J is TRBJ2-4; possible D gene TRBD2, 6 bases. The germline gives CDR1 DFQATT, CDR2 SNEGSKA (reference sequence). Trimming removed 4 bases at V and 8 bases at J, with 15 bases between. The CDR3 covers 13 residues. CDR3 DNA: TGCAGTGCTATCTTCGGGAGAGGGGACATTCAGTACTTC. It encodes CSAIFGRGDIQYF.

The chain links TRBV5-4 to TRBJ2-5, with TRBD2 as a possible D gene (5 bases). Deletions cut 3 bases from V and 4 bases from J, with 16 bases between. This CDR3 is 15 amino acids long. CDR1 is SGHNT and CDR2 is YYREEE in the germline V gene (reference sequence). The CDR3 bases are TGTGCCAGCAGCTCACCGGGTTGGAGGCGAGAGACCCAGTACTTC. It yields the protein CASSSPGWRRETQYF.

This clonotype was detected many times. CDR3 in amino acids: CASSYRVPPYEQYF. CDR3 bases: TGTGCCAGCAGTTACCGGGTGCCGCCCTACGAGCAGTACTTC. The V and J genes are TRBV28 and TRBJ2-7; no clear D gene. Germline V gene sequence: CDR1 MDHEN, CDR2 SYDVKM. The CDR3 consists of 14 residues. V dropped 4 bases and J dropped 2 bases, with 12 bases sitting between them.

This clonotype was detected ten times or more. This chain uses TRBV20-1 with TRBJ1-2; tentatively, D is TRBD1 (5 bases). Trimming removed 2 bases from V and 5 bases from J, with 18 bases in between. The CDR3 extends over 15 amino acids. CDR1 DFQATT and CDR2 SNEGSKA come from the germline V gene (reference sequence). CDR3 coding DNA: TGCAGTGCTAGACGATTCGGGACGGACTTTTATGGCTACACCTTC. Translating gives CSARRFGTDFYGYTF.

The CDR3 spells CASSRIGGYEQYF. In DNA, the CDR3 is TGTGCCAGCAGCCGAATTGGGGGCTACGAGCAGTACTTC. The V gene is TRBV5-6, the J gene TRBJ2-7; perhaps D is TRBD1 or TRBD2 (5 bases each). The CDR3 spans 13 residues. Trimming took off 4 bases at V and 3 bases at J, with 11 bases between the two ends. The germline gives CDR1 SGHDT, CDR2 YYEEEE.